This T cell receptor (beta chain) comes out of a study of T-cell memory formation after mild COVID-19. On the study more broadly: Among the donors, TCR clusters were largely specific to each donor.

Barcoded TCR alpha and TCR beta cDNA libraries with UMIs came from 5'RACE using constant-segment primers. MiXCR, applied by TCRdb to the 5' RACE reads, yields one record per CDR3 protein. The top ten clones hold around 13% of a sample with roughly 560,000 distinct CDR3 sequences, around 20% of them seen once. Germline CDR1 SNHLY, CDR2 FYNNEI. Deletions cut 5 bases from V and 4 bases from J, with 11 bases between. The CDR3 spans 14 residues. Remarks on this clonotype: Its antigen is unknown.

Study observations and caveats: For contracting clones, CD4+ ones sat mainly in CM and EM, CD8+ in EMRA.

The TCR originated in an adult woman who had mild COVID-19 (a few samples of this study predate the infection). Cell type and time point are not known. Sequencing was done on a sample of PBMCs or a T cell subset sorted from them (not recorded which). The J gene is TRBJ1-4, the V gene TRBV2, with D possibly being TRBD1 (5 bases). In nucleotides, the CDR3 is TGTGCCAGCAGTCCGGGACGGGTTAATGAAAAACTGTTTTTT. It encodes CASSPGRVNEKLFF.